This T cell receptor beta chain was documented in a study of PD-1 blockade in classical Hodgkin lymphoma. The method was immunoSEQ multiplex PCR; TCRdb's version includes in-frame clones alone and lacks a portion of them. The profile covers some 96,000 clones, with more than 90% appearing a single time and 2.8% taken by the ten largest. Every one of the patients relapsed after autologous stem cell transplantation (brentuximab vedotin exposure was variable). Trimming removed 1 base at V and 18 bases at J, with 16 bases between. The CDR3 is made up of 13 amino acids. Germline V CDR1 and CDR2: SNHLY, FYNNEI.

The specimen comprised peripheral blood mononuclear cells (PBMCs), sampled at baseline. The chain uses TRBV2 and TRBJ2-6; the D is unclear. This sequence was found in a human donor with classical Hodgkin lymphoma. The CDR3 here is CASSEGPQILETF. The DNA for the CDR3 is TGTGCCAGCAGTGAAGGGCCGCAAATTCTAGAGACTTTC. The complete variable domain, with remaining parts taken from reference TRBV2 and TRBJ2-6, reads EPEVTQTPSHQVTQMGQEVILRCVPISNHLYFYWYRQILGQKVEFLVSFYNNEISEKSEIFDDQFSVERPDGSNFTLKIRSTKLEDSAMYFCASSEGPQILETFGAGSRLTVL.